These T cell receptor beta chains were read from a single sample in a study of cytomegalovirus exposure and HLA in healthy donors. Using immunoSEQ multiplex PCR, the repertoire was profiled, and TCRdb retains in-frame clones only, with some absent. The sample lists tens of thousands of clones, 72% occurring once. The sample comprised PBMCs. The origin of the receptors is a middle-aged woman in good health and CMV-seropositive. The CDR3 runs from the conserved cysteine through the conserved F or W. D genes are given only for firm matches. Size values are once, few and many counts, or a class for expanded clones, and some rows have none.

clone size	D gene	V gene	J gene	CDR3 protein	CDR3 DNA
.	TRBD1	TRBV5-4	TRBJ2-7	CASGLDRVYEQYF	TGTGCCAGCGGCCTAGACAGGGTGTACGAGCAGTACTTC
.	.	TRBV2	TRBJ2-2	CASSEVRPGNTGELFF	TGTGCCAGCAGTGAGGTTCGGCCAGGGAACACCGGGGAGCTGTTTTTT
.	TRBD1	TRBV5-1	TRBJ2-7	CASSSGTGSHEQYF	TGCGCCAGCAGCTCAGGGACAGGGTCCCACGAGCAGTACTTC
.	.	TRBV29-1	TRBJ2-5	CSYSPQETQYF	TGCAGCTACTCTCCACAAGAGACCCAGTACTTC
few	.	TRBV29-1	TRBJ1-2	CSVTLESGYTF	TGCAGCGTTACCTTGGAGAGTGGCTACACCTTC
few	TRBD1	TRBV10-2	TRBJ1-2	CASSKTGTGGDYGYTF	TGCGCCAGCAGTAAAACCGGGACAGGGGGAGATTATGGCTACACCTTC
.	TRBD1	TRBV4-2	TRBJ1-1	CASSQDVLGQGASTEAFF	TGTGCCAGCAGCCAAGATGTCCTGGGACAGGGGGCGAGCACTGAAGCTTTCTTT
few	.	TRBV19	TRBJ1-6	CASKWGVEENSPLHF	TGTGCCTCCAAGTGGGGGGTAGAGGAGAATTCACCCCTCCACTTT
.	.	TRBV6-5	TRBJ2-3	CASSYSFPSTDTQYF	TGTGCCAGCAGTTACTCCTTCCCTAGCACAGATACGCAGTATTTT
.	.	TRBV6-1	TRBJ1-2	CASSELLGAGELGYTF	TGTGCCAGCAGTGAATTGTTGGGGGCAGGGGAATTAGGCTACACCTTC
few	.	TRBV4-2	TRBJ1-1	CASSQDPTAEAFF	TGTGCCAGCAGCCAAGATCCCACAGCCGAAGCTTTCTTT
.	.	TRBV29-1	TRBJ1-1	CSVEVRMDRGAFF	TGCAGCGTTGAAGTCAGAATGGACCGGGGAGCTTTCTTT
.	.	TRBV5-1	TRBJ1-1	CASSFQDRNTEAFF	TGCGCCAGCAGCTTTCAGGACAGAAACACTGAAGCTTTCTTT
.	TRBD2	TRBV10-3	TRBJ2-5	CAISQSGGQETQYF	TGTGCCATCAGCCAGAGCGGGGGCCAAGAGACCCAGTACTTC
.	TRBD1	TRBV19	TRBJ1-6	CASTRDSDHSPLHF	TGTGCCAGTACCCGGGACAGCGATCATTCACCCCTCCACTTT
.	TRBD1	TRBV6-1	TRBJ2-7	CASSEIETGGYEQYF	TGTGCCAGCAGTGAAATTGAGACAGGGGGCTACGAGCAGTACTTC
.	.	TRBV9	TRBJ2-1	CASSGRDSGLNEQFF	TGTGCCAGCAGCGGCCGGGACTCAGGGCTTAATGAGCAGTTCTTC
.	.	TRBV29-1	TRBJ2-5	CSEGRAGGLETQYF	TGCAGCGAGGGGCGGGCAGGGGGGCTGGAGACCCAGTACTTC
few	.	TRBV13	TRBJ2-3	CASSLTSTGLDTQYF	TGTGCCAGCAGCTTGACCAGTACGGGACTAGATACGCAGTATTTT
few	TRBD2	TRBV11-2	TRBJ2-5	CASSLIPPGGTYQETQYF	TGTGCCAGCAGCTTAATCCCCCCCGGGGGGACGTACCAAGAGACCCAGTACTTC
once	.	TRBV19	TRBJ1-1	CASIGGSGTEAFF	TGTGCCAGTATTGGGGGGTCGGGCACTGAAGCTTTCTTT
few	.	TRBV9	TRBJ2-5	CASSVGSSQETQYF	TGTGCCAGCAGCGTAGGATCTAGCCAAGAGACCCAGTACTTC
.	TRBD1	TRBV11-2	TRBJ1-1	CASSSRGLGTEAFF	TGTGCCAGCAGCTCCAGGGGGCTCGGGACTGAAGCTTTCTTT
.	.	TRBV11-2	TRBJ1-2	CASSSVGGPSLYTF	TGTGCCAGCAGCTCCGTCGGGGGACCGAGTCTCTACACCTTC
.	TRBD2	TRBV11-1	TRBJ2-1	CASSLGASGGPGHNEQFF	TGTGCCAGCAGCTTAGGGGCTAGCGGGGGGCCGGGGCACAATGAGCAGTTCTTC
few	TRBD1	TRBV9	TRBJ2-3	CASSTTGTGDSTQYF	TGTGCCAGCAGCACCACCGGGACAGGGGATAGCACGCAGTATTTT
.	TRBD1	TRBV27	TRBJ1-2	CASSPNVGTGLYGYTF	TGTGCCAGCAGTCCAAACGTCGGGACAGGCCTATATGGCTACACCTTC
.	.	TRBV12-5	TRBJ2-3	CASGLVSWGGASDTQYF	TGTGCTAGTGGTTTGGTTAGTTGGGGGGGGGCATCTGATACGCAGTATTTT
.	TRBD1	TRBV5-6	TRBJ1-2	CASSLTFGQGGNYGYTF	TGTGCCAGCAGCTTGACTTTTGGACAGGGGGGAAACTATGGCTACACCTTC
.	.	TRBV29-1	TRBJ1-1	CSVVGQMNTEAFF	TGCAGCGTCGTCGGACAAATGAACACTGAAGCTTTCTTT
.	.	TRBV5-4	TRBJ2-3	CASSLDYTDTQYF	TGTGCCAGCAGTCTGGACTACACAGATACGCAGTATTTT
.	.	TRBV7-9	TRBJ1-1	CASSSLTGLNTEAFF	TGTGCCAGCAGCTCTCTGACTGGATTGAACACTGAAGCTTTCTTT
.	TRBD1	TRBV30	TRBJ1-3	CATGTGFSSGNTIYF	TGTGCCACCGGGACAGGTTTTTCTTCTGGAAACACCATATATTTT
once	TRBD1	TRBV29-1	TRBJ2-7	CSAQGQGAFEQYF	TGCAGCGCGCAGGGACAGGGGGCTTTCGAGCAGTACTTC
.	TRBD1	TRBV6-5	TRBJ1-1	CASTPDPGQHTEAFF	TGTGCCAGCACTCCCGACCCGGGACAGCATACTGAAGCTTTCTTT
.	.	TRBV4-1	TRBJ2-7	CASSQGATGVYEQYF	TGCGCCAGCAGCCAAGGAGCCACAGGTGTCTACGAGCAGTACTTC
.	TRBD1	TRBV27	TRBJ1-2	CASSLSGQGAGGYTF	TGTGCCAGCAGTCTTAGTGGACAGGGGGCAGGGGGCTACACCTTC
few	.	TRBV15	TRBJ1-2	CATSRDLDIPLYGYTF	TGTGCCACCAGCAGAGATCTTGACATCCCCCTCTATGGCTACACCTTC
.	TRBD2	TRBV9	TRBJ2-1	CASSPTWTSGGNEQFF	TGTGCCAGCAGCCCTACTTGGACTAGCGGGGGGAATGAGCAGTTCTTC
once	.	TRBV2	TRBJ2-5	CASSVRTPGRETQYF	TGTGCCAGCAGTGTTAGGACTCCGGGGAGGGAGACCCAGTACTTC
.	.	TRBV10-3	TRBJ1-2	CAIQGTRQDGYTF	TGTGCCATCCAGGGAACACGACAAGACGGCTACACCTTC
.	.	TRBV5-4	TRBJ1-1	CASSLVTVNTEAFF	TGTGCCAGCAGCTTGGTAACAGTGAACACTGAAGCTTTCTTT
.	.	TRBV29-1	TRBJ2-2	CSVESRGAPGELFF	TGCAGCGTTGAAAGTCGGGGGGCCCCCGGGGAGCTGTTTTTT
few	TRBD1	TRBV6-5	TRBJ1-5	CASGLDRGGNQPQHF	TGTGCCAGCGGGTTGGACAGGGGGGGCAATCAGCCCCAGCATTTT
.	.	TRBV27	TRBJ1-2	CASRSQSNYGYTF	TGTGCCAGCAGATCACAGAGTAACTATGGCTACACCTTC
.	.	TRBV5-4	TRBJ1-2	CASSLTANYGYTF	TGTGCCAGCAGCTTAACAGCTAACTATGGCTACACCTTC